One and the same sample provided the 31 T cell receptor beta chains below, sequenced in a study of blood T cell repertoires in COVID-19. Assay: immunoSEQ multiplex PCR; the TCRdb copy retains only in-frame clones and omits some. Of 300,000 to 400,000 clones in the sample, about nine tenths are singletons; the top ten hold roughly 2.6%. The sequenced sample consisted of PBMCs or T cells enriched from blood (not recorded which). All receptors derive from a man aged 60 to 69 who had recovered from COVID-19.

The rearrangement uses TRBV19 and TRBJ2-3; D is unclear. CDR3 length: 14 residues. Per the germline V gene, CDR1 is LNHDA and CDR2 is SQIVND (reference sequence). Trimming stripped 5 bases from V and 2 bases from J, with 11 bases between. CDR3 nucleotide sequence: TGTGCCAGTAGTTTTGGGCCACCCACAGATACGCAGTATTTT. This encodes CASSFGPPTDTQYF.

This clone was counted a single time. This chain uses TRBV6-6 with TRBJ1-3; D possibly corresponds to TRBD1 (5 bases). Germline V CDR1 and CDR2: MNHNY, SVGAGI (reference sequence). The V end was cut by 0 bases, the J end by 3 bases, with 12 bases between. CDR3 length: 16 residues. The CDR3, as DNA: TGTGCCAGCAGTTACTCTCGGCAGGGTCTTGGAAACACCATATATTTT. It translates to CASSYSRQGLGNTIYF.

The V and J genes are TRBV5-1 and TRBJ2-6; perhaps TRBD1 as D (6 bases). Germline CDR1 reads SGHRS; CDR2 reads YFSETQ. This CDR3 has 15 amino acids. Trimming stripped 1 base from V and 1 base from J, with 6 bases between. The CDR3 DNA reads TGCGCCAGCAGCTTGACAGGGTCTGGGGCCAACGTCCTGACTTTC. This translates into CASSLTGSGANVLTF.

Concerning this clone itself: An end of the junction differs from the germline gene, which may be a read error. The J gene is TRBJ2-2, the V gene TRBV6-5, with 7 bases that match TRBD2. The CDR3 spans 15 residues. The germline CDR1 and CDR2 sequences are MNHEY and SVGAGI. CDR3 sequence (DNA): TGTGCCACCGCTTTGTCGCGGGAGAACTCCGGGGAGCTGTTTTTT. It translates to CATALSRENSGELFF.

This clone was counted a few times. The chain carries TRBV7-2 and TRBJ2-7; D is uncertain. The CDR3 covers 13 residues. Deletions cut 2 bases from V and 6 bases from J, with 11 bases between. Germline lookup yields CDR1 SGHTA and CDR2 FQGNSA. In DNA, the CDR3 is TGTGCCAGCAGCTTATCGACACGCCTCGAGCAGTACTTC. This translates into CASSLSTRLEQYF.

Concerning this clone: Within the sample, other DNA sequences also encode this same CDR3. V is TRBV3-1 (or the pseudogene TRBV3-2) and J is TRBJ1-5; no clear D. CDR1 LGHDT and CDR2 YNNKEL come from the germline V gene (reference sequence). V lost 0 bases and J 6 bases, leaving 6 bases between the germline ends. The CDR3 runs 13 residues. Here the CDR3 DNA reads TGTGCCAGCAGCCAAGATCGGTCTCAGCCCCAGCATTTT. Its protein product is CASSQDRSQPQHF.

The CDR3 DNA reads as TGTGCCAGCAGCCTCCGGGACTCCACCTTGGGCACAGATACGCAGTATTTT. Encoded protein: CASSLRDSTLGTDTQYF. This chain connects TRBV7-9 to TRBJ2-3; D perhaps matches TRBD2 (6 bases). Trimming took 5 bases from V and 1 from J, leaving 19 bases between them. The CDR3 length is 17 residues. Per germline, CDR1 SEHNR and CDR2 FQNEAQ (reference sequence).

The chain recombines TRBV29-1 with TRBJ2-7, with D perhaps TRBD2 (5 bases). V shed 3 bases and J shed 0 bases, with 12 bases lying between them. The CDR3 spans 14 residues. Germline V gene lookup returns CDR1 SQVTM and CDR2 ANQGSEA. The CDR3 bases are TGCAGCGTTGAGGTCTGGGCGGGCTCCTACGAGCAGTACTTC. It specifies CSVEVWAGSYEQYF.

The chain is built from TRBV5-1 and TRBJ1-2; 7 positions match TRBD1. After removal of 2 bases from V and 2 bases from J, the junction contained 9 bases not matched to a gene. The CDR3 has 16 amino acids. Looked up from germline, CDR1 is SGHRS and CDR2 is YFSETQ. This CDR3 is CASSLEGQLSNYGYTF. CDR3 sequence (DNA): TGCGCCAGCAGCTTAGAGGGACAGCTATCCAACTATGGCTACACCTTC.

The chain employs TRBV6-6 and TRBJ1-5; TRBD1 is a possible D gene (6 bases). The V gene's germline CDR1 is MNHNY and CDR2 SVGAGI (reference sequence). V lost 0 bases, J lost 6 bases, and 12 bases lay in between. This CDR3 has 15 amino acids. This chain's CDR3 is CASSYSNQGGQPQHF. The CDR3 DNA sequence: TGTGCCAGCAGTTACTCGAACCAAGGGGGTCAGCCCCAGCATTTT.

The chain recombines TRBV12-3 or TRBV12-4 with TRBJ2-1, with D perhaps matching TRBD1 (6 bases). V dropped 5 bases and J dropped 10 bases, with 12 bases sitting between them. The CDR3 contains 12 residues. Written as DNA, the CDR3 is TGTGCCAGCAGTATATACAGGGTCGAGCAGTTCTTC. Amino acids: CASSIYRVEQFF.

V is TRBV10-3 and J is TRBJ2-3, with 11 bases fitting TRBD2. This CDR3 spans 17 amino acids. After removal of 5 bases from V and 5 bases from J, the junction contained 12 bases not matched to a gene. Germline-derived CDR1 and CDR2 are ENHRY and SYGVKD. The CDR3 is CAISTSIAGGQEDTQYF. In DNA, the CDR3 is TGTGCCATCAGTACCTCTATAGCGGGGGGGCAGGAAGATACGCAGTATTTT.

The chain joins TRBV10-2 to TRBJ2-3, with TRBD1 identical over 9 bases. V lost 6 bases and J lost 3; bases outside the gene matches: 4. CDR1 and CDR2 from the germline V gene are WSHSY and SAAADI. The CDR3 has 14 residues. CDR3 in amino acids: CASRGDRETDTQYF. The CDR3 nucleotides read TGCGCCAGCAGAGGGGACAGGGAAACAGATACGCAGTATTTT.

The chain joins TRBV30 to TRBJ2-3; D ambiguous. V dropped 5 bases and J dropped 0 bases, with 12 bases sitting between them. Germline V CDR1 and CDR2: GTSNPN, SVGIG (reference sequence). This CDR3 comprises 14 residues. The CDR3: CAWSDSRSTDTQYF. In nucleotides, the CDR3 is TGTGCCTGGTCTGATAGCAGAAGCACAGATACGCAGTATTTT.

With respect to this clone: This sample includes further DNA sequences coding for the same CDR3. The rearrangement uses TRBV3-1 (or the pseudogene TRBV3-2) and TRBJ2-7; TRBD2 agrees at 7 bases. CDR1 is LGHDT, CDR2 YNNKEL, per germline (reference sequence). The CDR3 is 14 amino acids. J gave up 4 bases and V 4 bases, and 7 bases lay outside the gene matches. The CDR3 here is CASSPGLGGYEQYF. The CDR3 bases are TGTGCCAGCAGCCCGGGACTCGGGGGGTACGAGCAGTACTTC.

At least ten counts were recorded for this clone. V and J are TRBV11-1 and TRBJ2-7; 9 bases match TRBD1. V lost 4 bases and J lost 4; bases outside the gene matches: 8. CDR1 and CDR2 from the germline V gene are SGHAT and FQDESV (reference sequence). The CDR3 is made up of 15 amino acids. This CDR3 reads CASSSGTGIGYEQYF. The CDR3 DNA is TGTGCCAGCAGCTCCGGGACAGGGATCGGTTACGAGCAGTACTTC.

V usage is TRBV6-2 or TRBV6-3 and J usage is TRBJ1-2, with D perhaps TRBD1 (6 bases). V gave up 2 bases and J gave up 6 bases, with 16 bases separating them. Germline loops: CDR1 MNHEY, CDR2 SVGEGT. The length of the CDR3 is 15 residues. CDR3 in amino acids: CASSYPDRLEDGYTF. Written as DNA, the CDR3 is TGTGCCAGCAGTTACCCGGACAGATTGGAGGATGGCTACACCTTC.

The CDR3 region has the DNA TGTGCCACCAAGGACAGGGGAGGGTACAATGAGCAGTTCTTC. Residues: CATKDRGGYNEQFF. V and J are TRBV28 and TRBJ2-1, with 9 nucleotides matching TRBD1. Germline V CDR1 and CDR2: MDHEN, SYDVKM. With 10 bases clipped from V and 4 bases from J, the junction kept 8 bases outside the gene matches. The CDR3 is 14 amino acids. The full variable domain, with the rest looked up from reference TRBV28 and TRBJ2-1, is DVKVTQSSRYLVKRTGEKVFLECVQDMDHENMFWYRQDPGLGLRLIYFSYDVKMKEKGDIPEGYSVSREKKERFSLILESASTNQTSMYLCATKDRGGYNEQFFGPGTRLTVL.

The table lists this clone with a few counts. J is TRBJ2-1 and V is TRBV27; 8 positions agree with TRBD2. Germline V CDR1 and CDR2: MNHEY, SMNVEV (reference sequence). V lost 7 bases to trimming and J lost 10 bases; unmatched junction nucleotides: 9. The CDR3 is made up of 13 amino acids. For the CDR3, the DNA is TGTGCCAGCATCGGACTAGCAGATGGAGAGCAGTTCTTC. Translation gives CASIGLADGEQFF.

This clone showed up just once. The CDR3 region is CASLGSGRRYNEQFF. CDR3 coding DNA: TGCGCCAGCCTCGGGAGCGGGAGGCGCTACAATGAGCAGTTCTTC. This sequence joins TRBV10-2 and TRBJ2-1; 9 bases agree with TRBD2. In germline, CDR1 is WSHSY, CDR2 SAAADI. Unmatched junction bases numbered 8, after V lost 8 bases and J lost 3 bases. The CDR3 is 15 amino acids.

This clone was picked up one time. The V call is TRBV10-3, the J call TRBJ1-2; 8 bases match TRBD1. With 3 bases clipped from V and 3 bases from J, the junction kept 3 bases outside the gene matches. The germline V gene has CDR1 ENHRY and CDR2 SYGVKD. This CDR3 comprises 14 residues. The CDR3: CAISDQGQDYGYTF. The CDR3 DNA reads TGTGCCATCAGTGATCAGGGACAGGACTATGGCTACACCTTC.

V usage is TRBV29-1 and J usage is TRBJ2-4; D possibly corresponds to TRBD2 (6 bases). V was pared by 5 bases and J by 7 bases, with 18 bases between. This CDR3 comprises 14 residues. Per germline, CDR1 SQVTM and CDR2 ANQGSEA. The CDR3 loop is CSVRLGGTGNIQYF. CDR3 sequence (DNA): TGCAGCGTTCGATTGGGCGGGACTGGGAACATTCAGTACTTC.

The V and J genes are TRBV7-9 and TRBJ2-5; TRBD2 might be the D (5 bases). Germline loops: CDR1 SEHNR, CDR2 FQNEAQ (reference sequence). The CDR3 has 16 amino acids. Trimming shortened V by 5 bases and J by 5 bases, and 21 bases separated the two germline ends. CDR3 region: CASSPGSNSQGETQYF. The CDR3 coding sequence is TGTGCCAGCAGCCCGGGGAGTAATTCCCAAGGGGAGACCCAGTACTTC.

The CDR3 DNA reads TGCGCCAGCGGGAACCAGGGGAACACTGAAGCTTTCTTT. This translates into CASGNQGNTEAFF. V gene TRBV5-1 combines with J gene TRBJ1-1, with D possibly TRBD1 on 5 matching bases. V lost 7 bases and J lost 1, with 11 bases in between. Germline V gives CDR1 SGHRS, CDR2 YFSETQ. This CDR3 is 13 amino acids long.

The V and J genes are TRBV4-3 and TRBJ1-4; 9 bases line up with TRBD1. After removal of 5 bases from V and 5 bases from J, the junction contained 6 bases not matched to a gene. The CDR3 is 15 amino acids. The germline V gene encodes CDR1 LGHNA and CDR2 YSLEER. This chain's CDR3 is CASSGGTGRNEKLFF. The CDR3 DNA reads TGCGCCAGCAGCGGGGGGACAGGGAGGAATGAAAAACTGTTTTTT.

CDR3: CASSQTSGTVVRGAFF. The CDR3 nucleotides are TGCGCCAGCAGCCAAACCTCCGGGACAGTCGTGCGTGGAGCTTTCTTT. The chain links TRBV4-3 to TRBJ1-1; TRBD1 agrees at 7 bases. Germline assignment: CDR1 LGHNA and CDR2 YSLEER. The CDR3 totals 16 residues. The V segment lost 2 bases and the J segment 10 bases; nucleotides outside the gene matches: 16.

This sequence joins TRBV19 and TRBJ1-2; TRBD1 matches at 9 bases. Germline V gives CDR1 LNHDA, CDR2 SQIVND (reference sequence). This CDR3 is 12 amino acids long. Trimming at V came to 10 bases and at J to 6 bases, leaving 6 bases not matched to a gene. The CDR3 DNA sequence: TGTGCCACCTGGACAGGGGAAAATGGCTACACCTTC. It specifies CATWTGENGYTF.

The gene calls are TRBV30 and TRBJ1-1; a weak D match, TRBD1 (5 bases). Looked up from germline, CDR1 is GTSNPN and CDR2 is SVGIG (reference sequence). Trimming pared 2 bases from V and 6 bases from J, leaving 10 bases between. This CDR3 spans 12 amino acids. CDR3 protein: CAWSLQGAEAFF. CDR3 nucleotide sequence: TGTGCCTGGAGTCTTCAGGGCGCTGAAGCTTTCTTT.

The genes are TRBV15 and TRBJ2-3, with a tentative D call TRBD2 (5 bases). CDR1 is LNHNV, CDR2 YYDKDF, per germline (reference sequence). Trimming pared 3 bases from V and 2 bases from J, leaving 21 bases between. The CDR3 covers 18 residues. The CDR3 DNA is TGTGCCACCAGCAGGGACGCGTTCCTAGCAGCAAACACAGATACGCAGTATTTT. Its translation is CATSRDAFLAANTDTQYF.

The rearrangement joins TRBV25-1 to TRBJ1-2, with TRBD1 as a possible D gene (6 bases). Germline-derived CDR1 and CDR2 are MGHDK and SYGVNS. The CDR3 consists of 15 residues. The V end lost 6 bases, the J end lost 0 bases, and 14 bases lay between the germline ends. The chain's CDR3 is CASRQTGFANYGYTF. CDR3 DNA sequence: TGTGCCAGCAGACAAACAGGGTTCGCTAACTATGGCTACACCTTC.

The chain joins TRBV18 to TRBJ2-7, with 7 positions matching TRBD2. The V gene end was trimmed by 4 bases and the J gene end by 2 bases; junction bases not matched to a gene: 14. The germline V gene has CDR1 KGHSH and CDR2 LQKENI. There are 17 residues in the CDR3. As DNA, the CDR3 is TGTGCCAGCTCACAACAGGCGGGGGTAGGGAGCCCCTACGAGCAGTACTTC. Encoded protein: CASSQQAGVGSPYEQYF.